The clone carrying this TCR beta chain was counted a few times. When the RNA was reverse transcribed, random hexamers were used with an input of about 0.5 to 1 ug. TCRdb redid the calling of the immunoSEQ multiplex PCR reads with MiXCR, one entry per CDR3 protein. The sample has roughly 220,000 distinct CDR3 sequences, about 95% seen once. The sample belongs to a study of CD8 T cells in Susac syndrome. Between the trimmed V and J ends, which lost 1 base and 4 bases, there was a span of 8 bases. The CDR3 sequence is 14 residues long. This chain connects TRBV12-3 or TRBV12-4 to TRBJ2-1; tentative D call: TRBD2 (6 bases). This clonotype was obtained from a human donor with Susac syndrome. The sample consisted of CD4+ T cells from PBMCs. CDR3 amino acids: CASSLGGAYNEQFF. In nucleotides, the CDR3 is TGTGCCAGCAGTTTAGGCGGGGCGTACAATGAGCAGTTCTTC.